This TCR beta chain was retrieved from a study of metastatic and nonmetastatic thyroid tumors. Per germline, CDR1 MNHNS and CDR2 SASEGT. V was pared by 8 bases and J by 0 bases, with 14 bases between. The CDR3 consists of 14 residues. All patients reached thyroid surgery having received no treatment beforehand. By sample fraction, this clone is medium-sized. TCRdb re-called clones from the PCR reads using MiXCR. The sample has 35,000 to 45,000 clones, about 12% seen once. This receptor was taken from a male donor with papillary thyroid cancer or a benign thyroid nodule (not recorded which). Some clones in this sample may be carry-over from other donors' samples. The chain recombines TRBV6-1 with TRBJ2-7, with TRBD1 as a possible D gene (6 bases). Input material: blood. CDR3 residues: CASGDIGSSYEQYF. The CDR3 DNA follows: TGTGCCAGCGGGGACATCGGAAGCTCCTACGAGCAGTACTTC.